The 14 T cell receptor beta chains listed next were all sequenced from one sample in a study of T cell responses to AZD1222 COVID-19 vaccine. TCRdb keeps only in-frame clones here, not all; method: immunoSEQ multiplex PCR. The sample consists of approximately 74,000 clones, over 80% of them appearing once. This specimen was peripheral blood, taken on day 0 of AZD1222 vaccination. Every receptor here comes from an adult in good health.

The rearrangement links TRBV7-8 to TRBJ1-3, with D uncertain. Germline V lookup: CDR1 SGHVS, CDR2 FQNEAQ. V lost 0 bases and J lost 1, with 13 bases in between. CDR3 length: 17 amino acids. The CDR3, as DNA: TGTGCCAGCAGCTTAGCGGGCGGCAGGAAGTCTGGAAACACCATATATTTT. The encoded protein is CASSLAGGRKSGNTIYF.

The rearrangement joins TRBV11-2 to TRBJ1-1; D ambiguous. Trimming took off 1 base at V and 1 base at J, with 4 bases between the two ends. The CDR3 spans 13 residues. CDR1 and CDR2 from the germline V gene are SGHAT and FQNNGV. Here the CDR3 reads CASSLGANTEAFF. The CDR3 bases are TGTGCCAGCAGCTTAGGAGCGAACACTGAAGCTTTCTTT.

This clone was seen only a few times. The rearrangement links TRBV21-1 to TRBJ1-5; the D segment call TRBD1 is taken from the table without a DNA check. TRBV21-1 is described as a pseudogene. The CDR3 runs to 17 residues. The CDR3: CASSKRRTDDSNQPQHF. Written as DNA, the CDR3 is TGTGCCAGCAGCAAACGTCGGACAGACGATAGCAATCAGCCCCAGCATTTT.

The CDR3 DNA follows: TGTGCCAGCAGCCCAGACAGGGGACCGTACAATGAGCAGTTCTTC. Its translation: CASSPDRGPYNEQFF. V and J are TRBV11-1 and TRBJ2-1, with 8 positions matching TRBD1. V dropped 5 bases and J dropped 4; count of bases not matched to a gene: 7. Germline V lookup: CDR1 SGHAT, CDR2 FQDESV (reference sequence). The CDR3 runs 15 residues.

This rearrangement joins TRBV7-2 to TRBJ1-5; D not certain. Germline loops: CDR1 SGHTA, CDR2 FQGNSA. The V end was cut by 1 base, the J end by 8 bases, with 9 bases between. There are 13 residues in the CDR3. In DNA form, the CDR3 reads TGTGCCAGCAGCTTAGGGTGGATCGAGCCCCAGCATTTT. It codes for CASSLGWIEPQHF.

The V gene is TRBV5-6, the J gene TRBJ1-2; a possible D gene is TRBD1 (5 bases). Trimming cost V 0 bases and J 4 bases, with 16 bases left between them. The length of the CDR3 is 16 residues. The V gene's germline CDR1 is SGHDT and CDR2 YYEEEE. The CDR3 reads CASSLVGSGTTYGYTF. Written as DNA, the CDR3 is TGTGCCAGCAGCTTGGTAGGGTCAGGGACTACCTATGGCTACACCTTC.

The chain couples TRBV27 to TRBJ1-2, with a weak D call TRBD1 (5 bases). The CDR3 consists of 14 residues. Between the trimmed V and J ends, which lost 4 bases and 2 bases, there was a span of 11 bases. Germline values: CDR1 MNHEY, CDR2 SMNVEV (reference sequence). CDR3 protein: CASSSAGTNYGYTF. In DNA form, the CDR3 reads TGTGCCAGCAGTTCGGCCGGGACCAACTATGGCTACACCTTC.

The CDR3 loop reads CASSPTWVGTEAFF. CDR3 nucleotides: TGTGCCAGCAGCCCAACATGGGTGGGCACTGAAGCTTTCTTT. This chain joins TRBV6-5 and TRBJ1-1; D is unclear. V was cut by 6 bases and J by 4 bases, with 15 bases left in between. Germline loops: CDR1 MNHEY, CDR2 SVGAGI. This CDR3 is 14 amino acids long.

V gene TRBV5-1 combines with J gene TRBJ1-1; 9 bases map to TRBD1. Trimming removed 4 bases from V and 5 bases from J; junction bases left unmatched: 6. CDR3 length: 14 residues. Germline V gene sequence: CDR1 SGHRS, CDR2 YFSETQ. CDR3 region: CASSPRQGETEAFF. In nucleotides, the CDR3 is TGCGCCAGCAGCCCAAGACAGGGGGAGACTGAAGCTTTCTTT.

This rearrangement joins TRBV5-8 to TRBJ1-5, with a possible D match to TRBD1 (6 bases). Germline V gene data show CDR1 as SGHTS and CDR2 as YDEGEE. Trimming pared 6 bases from V and 4 bases from J, leaving 14 bases between. The length of the CDR3 is 14 residues. CDR3 nucleotide sequence: TGTGCCAGCACCCAGAGACAGGCAAATCAGCCCCAGCATTTT. Its translation: CASTQRQANQPQHF. Filled out from reference TRBV5-8 and TRBJ1-5, the complete variable domain reads EAGVTQSPTHLIKTRGQQATLRCSPISGHTSVYWYQQALGLGLQFLLWYDEGEERNRGNFPPRFSGRQFPNYSSELNVNALELEDSALYLCASTQRQANQPQHFGDGTRLSIL.

The V and J genes are TRBV18 and TRBJ1-5, with 7 nucleotides matching TRBD1. The J segment lost 2 bases and the V segment lost 5 bases, leaving 9 bases of the junction unmatched. Germline-derived CDR1 and CDR2 are KGHSH and LQKENI. The CDR3 has 16 residues. CDR3 coding DNA: TGTGCCAGCTCAGGAAGGATAGGGGGCGGCAATCAGCCCCAGCATTTT. It translates to CASSGRIGGGNQPQHF.

The chain couples TRBV30 to TRBJ1-2; possibly TRBD1 for D (6 bases). Germline V gene data show CDR1 as GTSNPN and CDR2 as SVGIG (reference sequence). This CDR3 has 13 amino acids. This chain's CDR3 is CARATGAPYGYTF. The CDR3 DNA sequence: TGTGCACGTGCGACAGGAGCCCCCTATGGCTACACCTTC. Full variable domain (outside the CDR3, taken from reference TRBV30 and TRBJ1-2): SQTIHQWPATLVQPVGSPLSLECTVEGTSNPNLYWYRQAAGRGLQLLFYSVGIGQISSEVPQNLSASRPQDRQFILSSKKLLLSDSGFYLCARATGAPYGYTFGSGTRLTVV.

The chain combines TRBV15 with TRBJ1-1, with TRBD1 identical over 7 bases. Germline-derived CDR1 and CDR2 are LNHNV and YYDKDF (reference sequence). V lost 0 bases and J lost 0; bases outside the gene matches: 7. The CDR3 consists of 17 residues. Here the CDR3 reads CATSRDRGGGLNTEAFF. The CDR3 bases are TGTGCCACCAGCAGAGATCGGGGAGGGGGCTTGAACACTGAAGCTTTCTTT. Combining the CDR3 with reference TRBV15 and TRBJ1-1 gives the whole variable domain DAMVIQNPRYQVTQFGKPVTLSCSQTLNHNVMYWYQQKSSQAPKLLFHYYDKDFNNEADTPDNFQSRRPNTSFCFLDIRSPGLGDTAMYLCATSRDRGGGLNTEAFFGQGTRLTVV.

The rearrangement joins TRBV2 to TRBJ1-1; D unclear. This CDR3 spans 14 amino acids. Trimming pared 1 base from V and 4 bases from J, leaving 10 bases between. CDR1 and CDR2 from the germline V gene are SNHLY and FYNNEI. Written as DNA, the CDR3 is TGTGCCAGCAGTGAAGACCACCCGGGCACTGAAGCTTTCTTT. Translating it yields CASSEDHPGTEAFF.